This record looks at one T cell receptor (beta chain) sequence and its context. Its antigen is unidentified. PCR amplification relied on 60 Vbeta primers (plus 13 Jbeta primers). Sequencing was performed with immunoSEQ multiplex PCR; in TCRdb, only in-frame clones are kept and a portion is missing. The table shows about 130,000 clones, with over 60% occurring only once. These data are taken from a study of cytomegalovirus exposure and HLA in healthy donors. Study overall: An earlier analysis identified 100 million to 130 million unique TCR beta sequences in about 190 million T cells.

Findings and caveats of the study: Reports described diagnosis of cytomegalovirus status by the classifier as highly specific and sensitive. Highly shared variants forming one cluster were likely a sequencing artifact. For most TCR sequences rarity was the rule, although some public TCRs occurred in many donors.

Germline V CDR1 and CDR2: SGHRS, YFSETQ. The CDR3 is 15 residues long. The trim removed 2 bases at V and 4 bases at J, leaving 7 bases unmatched. The sample was PBMCs. The TCR was taken from a human donor in good health. The rearrangement links TRBV5-1 to TRBJ1-1, with 8 bases fitting TRBD1. The CDR3 is CASSFGTDRGTEAFF. The CDR3 nucleotides read TGCGCCAGCAGCTTTGGGACTGACAGGGGCACTGAAGCTTTCTTT.